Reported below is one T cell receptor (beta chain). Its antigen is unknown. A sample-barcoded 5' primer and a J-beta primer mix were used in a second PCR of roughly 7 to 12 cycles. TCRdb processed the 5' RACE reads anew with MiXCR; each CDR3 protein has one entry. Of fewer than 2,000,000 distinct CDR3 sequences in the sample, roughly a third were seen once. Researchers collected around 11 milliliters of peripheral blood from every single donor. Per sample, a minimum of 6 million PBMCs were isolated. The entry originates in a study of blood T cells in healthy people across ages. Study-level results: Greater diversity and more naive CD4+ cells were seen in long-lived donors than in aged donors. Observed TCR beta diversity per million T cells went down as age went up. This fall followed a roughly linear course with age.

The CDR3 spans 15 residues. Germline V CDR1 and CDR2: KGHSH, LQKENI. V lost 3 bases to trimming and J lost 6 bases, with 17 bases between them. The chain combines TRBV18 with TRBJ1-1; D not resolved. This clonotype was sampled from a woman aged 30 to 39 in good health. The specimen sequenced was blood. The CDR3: CASSPQTGGGAEAFF. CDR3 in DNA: TGTGCCAGCTCACCCCAGACGGGAGGCGGCGCTGAAGCTTTCTTT.